The entry that follows covers one T cell receptor beta chain sequence. The table lists this clonotype with a few counts. This clone's antigen is unknown. Per-base quality was not reported, and no clone a single base away is much larger than it. The study deep-sequenced TCR repertoires of sorted CD4+ and CD8+ blood T cells from severe aplastic anemia patients and healthy subjects. Ficoll-Paque density gradient centrifugation was used to isolate peripheral blood mononuclear cells. Before DNA extraction, CD4+ and CD8+ T cells were sorted by FACS or by magnetic beads. Trimming costs V 1 base and J 4 bases, and their ends lie 13 bases apart. As encoded in the germline V gene (reference sequence), CDR1 is DFQATT while CDR2 is SNEGSKA. The CDR3 runs 14 residues from the cysteine to the phenylalanine. The kept DNA is CDR3 alone, 42 bases in frame from the first base. The data are from a study of CD8+CD57+ T cells in acquired aplastic anemia (dated by TCRdb to the late 2010s). Background for the entire study: DNA extracted from sorted CD4+ and CD8+ cells had a mean of approximately 3.5 ug, with a range of 0.2 to 27.4 ug. What the study reported, not specific to this receptor: About 30 CD8+ CDR3 sequences were found in both patients and controls but appeared to be highly expressed in patients and within the immunodominant clones of the patients. Patients and healthy controls showed no significant difference in CD8+ Simpson's diversity (P=0.060).

Profiling of TCR beta VDJ combinations and CDR3 sequences used genomic DNA as the template. An Illumina HiSeq 2000 was used for TCR repertoire sequencing. The authors' pipeline ran thus. TRBV/TRBJ rearrangement plots, CDR3 size and DJ length profiles, and Simpson's diversity index were used to evaluate the repertoires. Whichever DNA sequence was most abundant in the deep sequencing data was defined as the immunodominant clone. CDR3 amino acid sequences were checked for sharing across subjects and were also compared against the VDJdb database and published repertoires. TCRdb's own reprocessing of the public reads used fastp at Q25 and MiXCR and kept productive beta chains. Every CDR3 protein is listed once, alongside the most common genes and DNA of its rows. The V and J calls, along with clone size, are taken from TCRdb and not from the paper's own processing. The sample table holds 200,000 or so distinct CDR3 sequences, of which over 60% were seen once. The ten largest make up 35% to 55% of the sample.

Material: sorted CD4+, CD8+, or CD8+CD57+ T cells (not recorded which) from PBMCs. This TCR was sampled from a human donor with severe aplastic anemia or a healthy control (not recorded which). The rearrangement joined TRBV20-1 to TRBJ1-1; the D gene is perhaps TRBD1, on 6 matching bases. The DNA sequence reads TGCAGTGCTAGAGTACAGGGCGGAAGCACTGAAGCTTTCTTT. Its translation reads: CSARVQGGSTEAFF.